This TCR beta chain was sequenced in a study of blood T cell repertoires in COVID-19. Turning to the study itself: Nucleic acid was either cDNA or gDNA, and it came from T cells, B-cell-depleted T cells, or PBMCs.

As handled by the study authors: By means of reference gene primer amplification, nucleated cell counts were estimated. Produced via immunoSEQ multiplex PCR; TCRdb's table is partial and in-frame only. D and trimming come from the DNA, and the V and J calls and clone size come from that table. The sample holds a few hundred thousand clones, about 90% seen once. Participants, about 18 to 90 years old, spanned 25 or so US areas. Participant-reported clinical history was the basis for cohort assignment. Germline CDR1 and CDR2: LNHNV and YYDKDF (reference sequence). The CDR3 loop spans 17 amino acids. J lost 4 bases, V lost 0 bases, and 7 bases had no gene match.

The receptor was derived from a woman aged 30 to 39 who had recovered from COVID-19. The chain combines TRBV15 with TRBJ2-3; 10 bases align to TRBD2. The sequencing input was PBMCs or T cells enriched from blood (not recorded which). CDR3 in amino acids: CATSRDLPSGGADTQYF. The CDR3 DNA reads as TGTGCCACCAGCAGAGATTTGCCTAGCGGGGGTGCAGATACGCAGTATTTT.